Reported below is one TCR beta chain. These data originate in a study of T cell clones after liver transplantation. Clones were sequenced by immunoSEQ multiplex PCR, and TCRdb holds only the in-frame ones, with some missing. The sample carries just under 60,000 clones, around three quarters recorded once. The CDR3 runs 13 residues. Germline V gene data show CDR1 as MDHEN and CDR2 as SYDVKM. With 7 bases removed from V and 8 bases from J, the gap between germline ends came to 17 bases. The material was CD4+ T cells from blood, obtained at the approximately 15-month timepoint. This sequence originates from a human patient who received a liver transplant. Some T cells may originate from the graft donor. The chain combines TRBV28 with TRBJ1-2; D is ambiguous. The chain's CDR3 is CASTPGPGKGYTF. DNA of the CDR3: TGTGCCAGCACCCCGGGCCCCGGGAAAGGCTACACCTTC.